Below, 20 T cell receptor beta chains from the same sample are listed, as sequenced in a study of identifying expanded T cells in peripheral blood. Profiled with immunoSEQ multiplex PCR; TCRdb holds only in-frame clones, not every one. The sample yields about 85,000 clones, more than 70% seen once. Sequencing was performed on blood. These receptors were collected from a person aged 18 to 69 in good health.

J is TRBJ2-7 and V is TRBV15, with 9 bases matching TRBD2. V was clipped by 0 bases and J by 1 base; unmatched bases: 7. The CDR3 totals 17 residues. Germline loops: CDR1 LNHNV, CDR2 YYDKDF (reference sequence). The DNA of the CDR3 is TGTGCCACCAGCAGAGATGGGCTAGCGGGGTTATCCTACGAGCAGTACTTC. Amino acids: CATSRDGLAGLSYEQYF. Full variable domain (remainder filled in from reference TRBV15 and TRBJ2-7): DAMVIQNPRYQVTQFGKPVTLSCSQTLNHNVMYWYQQKSSQAPKLLFHYYDKDFNNEADTPDNFQSRRPNTSFCFLDIRSPGLGDTAMYLCATSRDGLAGLSYEQYFGPGTRLTVT.

As DNA, the CDR3 is TGTGCCACCAGCAGAGATAAGGGGTGGGTCCCACAGGGTAGCTCCTACGAGCAGTACTTC. The encoded protein is CATSRDKGWVPQGSSYEQYF. The chain links TRBV15 to TRBJ2-7; D perhaps matches TRBD1 (6 bases). Germline assignment: CDR1 LNHNV and CDR2 YYDKDF (reference sequence). This CDR3 is built from 20 residues. The V end lost 0 bases, the J end lost 0 bases, and 24 bases lay between the germline ends.

This clone appeared once. The genes are TRBV5-4 and TRBJ2-5; unclear D gene. Germline-derived CDR1 and CDR2 are SGHNT and YYREEE (reference sequence). The CDR3 loop spans 14 amino acids. The V end was cut by 4 bases, the J end by 4 bases, with 14 bases between. CDR3 amino acids: CASSVDHPGETQYF. The CDR3 DNA follows: TGTGCCAGCAGCGTCGACCACCCGGGAGAGACCCAGTACTTC.

The rearrangement links TRBV7-9 to TRBJ2-1; weak D call: TRBD2 (5 bases). Germline CDR1 reads SEHNR; CDR2 reads FQNEAQ (reference sequence). The V end lost 10 bases, the J end lost 0 bases, and 16 bases lay between the germline ends. There are 15 residues in the CDR3. The CDR3: CATISGRGSYNEQFF. CDR3 in DNA: TGTGCCACAATCTCCGGACGGGGCTCCTACAATGAGCAGTTCTTC. Full variable domain (rest looked up from reference TRBV7-9 and TRBJ2-1): DTGVSQNPRHKITKRGQNVTFRCDPISEHNRLYWYRQTLGQGPEFLTYFQNEAQLEKSRLLSDRFSAERPKGSFSTLEIQRTEQGDSAMYLCATISGRGSYNEQFFGPGTRLTVL.

The V gene is TRBV13, the J gene TRBJ2-5; a possible D gene is TRBD2 (6 bases). The CDR3 is 14 amino acids. Germline lookup yields CDR1 PRHDT and CDR2 FYEKMQ (reference sequence). Trimming took off 3 bases at V and 7 bases at J, with 15 bases between the two ends. Here the CDR3 DNA reads TGTGCCAGCAGCTTTGAGCGGGCGCCCGGGACCCAGTACTTC. This translates into CASSFERAPGTQYF.

The DNA of the CDR3 is TGTGCCACCAGCAGAGATCCGAGTTCGGAGCTGTTTTTT. This encodes CATSRDPSSELFF. The V and J genes are TRBV15 and TRBJ2-2; D is unclear. CDR1 is LNHNV and CDR2 is YYDKDF in the germline V gene (reference sequence). The CDR3 runs 13 residues. V lost 0 bases and J lost 10, with 9 bases in between. Using reference TRBV15 and TRBJ2-2 for the parts outside the CDR3, the full variable domain is DAMVIQNPRYQVTQFGKPVTLSCSQTLNHNVMYWYQQKSSQAPKLLFHYYDKDFNNEADTPDNFQSRRPNTSFCFLDIRSPGLGDTAMYLCATSRDPSSELFFGEGSRLTVL.

V gene TRBV29-1 combines with J gene TRBJ2-7; 7 bases match TRBD1. The V segment lost 7 bases and the J segment 6 bases; nucleotides outside the gene matches: 6. Germline V CDR1 and CDR2: SQVTM, ANQGSEA. The CDR3 covers 11 residues. The CDR3 loop is CSARQGSEQYF. The CDR3 region has the DNA TGCAGCGCCCGACAGGGTTCCGAGCAGTACTTC.

The rearrangement joins TRBV27 to TRBJ1-1, with D possibly matching TRBD1 (6 bases). From germline, CDR1 is MNHEY and CDR2 SMNVEV (reference sequence). The germline V and J ends were trimmed by 2 bases and 8 bases, with 18 bases remaining between them. The CDR3 length is 15 residues. The CDR3 spells CASSLLGGAGAEAFF. CDR3 bases: TGTGCCAGCAGTTTACTCGGGGGCGCTGGGGCCGAAGCTTTCTTT.

This clone was counted a single time. The CDR3 here is CASSSNYEQYF. The CDR3 coding sequence is TGTGCCAGCAGCTCGAACTACGAGCAGTACTTC. This chain uses TRBV5-6 with TRBJ2-7, with D uncertain. V gave up 3 bases and J gave up 3 bases, with 4 bases separating them. The germline gives CDR1 SGHDT, CDR2 YYEEEE. There are 11 residues in the CDR3.

The chain's CDR3 is CAWSVGGGLFF. The CDR3, as DNA: TGTGCCTGGAGTGTAGGGGGTGGACTGTTTTTT. This chain joins TRBV30 and TRBJ1-4, with D perhaps matching TRBD1 (6 bases). In germline, CDR1 is GTSNPN, CDR2 SVGIG (reference sequence). Trimming shortened V by 0 bases and J by 13 bases, and 9 bases separated the two germline ends. The CDR3 consists of 11 residues.

The genes are TRBV2 and TRBJ1-1; TRBD1 matches 9 bases. The CDR3 is made up of 14 amino acids. CDR1 and CDR2 (germline): SNHLY, FYNNEI. With 3 bases clipped from V and 4 bases from J, the junction kept 3 bases outside the gene matches. The DNA for the CDR3 is TGTGCCAGCAGTGAGGAGACAGGGGGCACTGAAGCTTTCTTT. It yields the protein CASSEETGGTEAFF.

This chain uses TRBV7-9 with TRBJ1-2; no firm D call. The CDR3 consists of 13 residues. V was clipped by 1 base and J by 2 bases, with 5 bases between them. From germline, CDR1 is SEHNR and CDR2 FQNEAQ (reference sequence). DNA of the CDR3: TGTGCCAGCAGCTTAGGCGGAAACTATGGCTACACCTTC. Amino acids: CASSLGGNYGYTF.

The V and J genes are TRBV5-6 and TRBJ2-7; D unclear. This CDR3 has 14 residues. V lost 3 bases and J lost 2, with 12 bases in between. Germline CDR1 reads SGHDT; CDR2 reads YYEEEE. CDR3 residues: CASSSGWATYEQYF. CDR3 sequence (DNA): TGTGCCAGCAGCTCGGGCTGGGCCACCTACGAGCAGTACTTC.

V gene TRBV4-2 combines with J gene TRBJ2-5; 7 bases fit TRBD2. There are 15 residues in the CDR3. Germline trimming cut 1 base from V and 2 bases from J; bases unmatched to any gene: 4. Germline CDR1 LGHNA, CDR2 YNFKEQ. CDR3 protein: CASSQGLGGQETQYF. The DNA for the CDR3 is TGTGCCAGCAGCCAAGGTCTCGGGGGGCAAGAGACCCAGTACTTC.

CDR3 coding DNA: TGTGCCAGCACCCCAAGGTCAGATACGCAGTATTTT. This sequence encodes CASTPRSDTQYF. The gene calls are TRBV11-2 and TRBJ2-3; D gene uncertain. V lost 7 bases, J lost 4 bases, and 9 bases lay in between. Germline-derived CDR1 and CDR2 are SGHAT and FQNNGV. This CDR3 is built from 12 residues.

This sequence joins TRBV19 and TRBJ2-1, with 8 bases identical to TRBD1. V was pared by 3 bases and J by 0 bases, with 13 bases of the junction left unmatched. The CDR3 length is 19 residues. In germline, CDR1 is LNHDA, CDR2 SQIVND (reference sequence). In DNA form, the CDR3 reads TGTGCCAGTAGTATCCCTCAGGGGGCCAGGGGAAGCTCCTACAATGAGCAGTTCTTC. It is translated as CASSIPQGARGSSYNEQFF.

This chain connects TRBV29-1 to TRBJ2-1, with no clear D. The CDR3 spans 16 residues. The V end lost 4 bases, the J end lost 0 bases, and 16 bases lay between the germline ends. Per germline, CDR1 SQVTM and CDR2 ANQGSEA. CDR3 residues: CSVGQPTKSSYNEQFF. In DNA form, the CDR3 reads TGCAGCGTTGGGCAGCCAACAAAGAGCTCCTACAATGAGCAGTTCTTC.

CDR3 nucleotides: TGTGCCAGCAGCTTAGCCAGGGTTGGAAACACCATATATTTT. Amino acid sequence: CASSLARVGNTIYF. This chain uses TRBV7-2 with TRBJ1-3; the D gene is possibly TRBD1 (5 bases). Deletions cut 0 bases from V and 3 bases from J, with 6 bases between. Looked up from germline, CDR1 is SGHTA and CDR2 is FQGNSA. The length of the CDR3 is 14 residues. Full variable domain (remainder filled in from reference TRBV7-2 and TRBJ1-3): GAGVSQSPSNKVTEKGKDVELRCDPISGHTALYWYRQSLGQGLEFLIYFQGNSAPDKSGLPSDRFSAERTGGSVSTLTIQRTQQEDSAVYLCASSLARVGNTIYFGEGSWLTVV.

With respect to this clone: A far larger clone is only one base removed, so a read error is likely. The V and J genes are TRBV5-6 and TRBJ1-1; the match to TRBD1 covers 7 bases. V shed 0 bases, J shed 6 bases, and the junction held 5 bases outside the gene matches. Germline-derived CDR1 and CDR2 are SGHDT and YYEEEE. There are 14 residues in the CDR3. CDR3 region: CASSLEGQGAEAFF. CDR3 DNA sequence: TGTGCCAGCAGCTTGGAAGGCCAGGGGGCTGAAGCTTTCTTT.

V usage is TRBV7-9 and J usage is TRBJ2-5; D ambiguous. The germline CDR1 and CDR2 sequences are SEHNR and FQNEAQ (reference sequence). This CDR3 is 13 amino acids long. Trimming removed 6 bases at V and 0 bases at J, with 8 bases between. The CDR3 loop reads CASSNNYQETQYF. The CDR3 DNA reads TGTGCCAGCAGTAACAACTACCAAGAGACCCAGTACTTC.